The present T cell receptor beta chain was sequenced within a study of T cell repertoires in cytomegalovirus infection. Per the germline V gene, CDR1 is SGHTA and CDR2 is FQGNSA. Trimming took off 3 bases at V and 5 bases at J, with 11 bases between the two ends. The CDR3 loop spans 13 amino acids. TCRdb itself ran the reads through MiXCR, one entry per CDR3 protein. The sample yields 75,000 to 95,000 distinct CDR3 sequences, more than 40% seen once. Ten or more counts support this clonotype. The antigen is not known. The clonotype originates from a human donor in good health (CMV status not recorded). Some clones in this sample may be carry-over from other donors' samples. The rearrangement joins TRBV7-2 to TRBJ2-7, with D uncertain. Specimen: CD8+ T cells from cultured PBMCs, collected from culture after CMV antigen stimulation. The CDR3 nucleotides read TGTGCCAGCAGCTTTGACATGCTCAACGAGCAGTACTTC. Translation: CASSFDMLNEQYF.